The 19 T cell receptor beta chains below all came from one sample that was sequenced in a study of shared clonotypes between healthy human individuals. Positively selected for CCR7, the CD45RO-negative cells used as naive CD8 cells excluded terminally differentiated effector memory CD45RA+ cells. Method: immunoSEQ multiplex PCR; TCRdb's copy keeps in-frame clones and lacks some. Of 1.5 million to 2.5 million clones listed, about 95% were seen once; the top ten hold 0.95% to 1.5%. The sequencing sample was made of naive CD8+ T cells sorted from blood. The receptors were sampled from a man aged 18 to 29 in good health.

V gene TRBV27 combines with J gene TRBJ1-1, with D uncertain. Germline V gene lookup returns CDR1 MNHEY and CDR2 SMNVEV (reference sequence). V was shortened by 10 bases and J by 0 bases, with 6 bases between the two germline ends. The CDR3 length is 11 residues. The CDR3 is CATLLNTEAFF. The CDR3 DNA sequence: TGTGCCACATTACTGAACACTGAAGCTTTCTTT.

The gene calls are TRBV27 and TRBJ2-1; D may be TRBD1 (5 bases). Germline loops: CDR1 MNHEY, CDR2 SMNVEV (reference sequence). This CDR3 contains 14 residues. Deletions cut 3 bases from V and 6 bases from J, with 12 bases between. The CDR3 coding sequence is TGTGCCAGCAGTTTTGGATTGGGGCTCAATGAGCAGTTCTTC. This sequence encodes CASSFGLGLNEQFF.

J is TRBJ2-7 and V is TRBV7-9; D is possibly TRBD2 (6 bases). Trimming cost V 1 base and J 6 bases, with 13 bases left between them. The CDR3 loop spans 14 amino acids. Looked up from germline, CDR1 is SEHNR and CDR2 is FQNEAQ (reference sequence). For the CDR3, the DNA is TGTGCCAGCAGCTTAGGGAGGGTTGTTGGCGAGCAGTACTTC. Translating gives CASSLGRVVGEQYF.

The chain is built from TRBV28 and TRBJ2-7, with D tentatively TRBD2 (5 bases). Trimming removed 0 bases at V and 0 bases at J, with 12 bases between. CDR3 length: 16 amino acids. The germline V gene has CDR1 MDHEN and CDR2 SYDVKM. The CDR3 nucleotides read TGTGCCAGCAGTTTATGGGGGAGCTCTAGCTCCTACGAGCAGTACTTC. It specifies CASSLWGSSSSYEQYF.

Remarks on this clone: Mismatch with germline at one junction end may stem from a read error. This chain links TRBV5-6 with TRBJ2-7; 11 bases map to TRBD1. Germline V gives CDR1 SGHDT, CDR2 YYEEEE. The CDR3 spans 14 residues. This CDR3 is CASSLGTGGYGQYF. The DNA of the CDR3 is TGTGCCAGCAGCTTGGGGACAGGGGGCTACGGGCAGTACTTC.

The chain carries TRBV19 and TRBJ2-2; TRBD1 agrees at 11 bases. In germline, CDR1 is LNHDA, CDR2 SQIVND (reference sequence). J gave up 4 bases and V 5 bases, and 3 bases lay outside the gene matches. The CDR3 has 15 residues. CDR3 residues: CASSPGTGGTGELFF. For the CDR3, the DNA is TGTGCCAGTAGTCCGGGGACAGGGGGCACCGGGGAGCTGTTTTTT.

The chain couples TRBV7-9 to TRBJ2-7; the D gene is possibly TRBD2 (5 bases). Germline V lookup: CDR1 SEHNR, CDR2 FQNEAQ (reference sequence). Trimming shortened V by 3 bases and J by 2 bases, and 11 bases separated the two germline ends. There are 14 residues in the CDR3. The CDR3 reads CASSLTSGAYEQYF. CDR3 DNA: TGTGCCAGCAGCTTGACGAGCGGTGCCTACGAGCAGTACTTC.

The J gene is TRBJ1-2, the V gene TRBV7-9; D remains ambiguous. Germline assignment: CDR1 SEHNR and CDR2 FQNEAQ (reference sequence). The V gene lost 1 base and the J gene lost 8 bases, with 8 bases spanning the gap. The CDR3 covers 12 residues. CDR3 DNA sequence: TGTGCCAGCAGCTTAGGGAAATCCGGCTACACCTTC. As protein: CASSLGKSGYTF. The full variable domain, with the rest looked up from reference TRBV7-9 and TRBJ1-2, is DTGVSQNPRHKITKRGQNVTFRCDPISEHNRLYWYRQTLGQGPEFLTYFQNEAQLEKSRLLSDRFSAERPKGSFSTLEIQRTEQGDSAMYLCASSLGKSGYTFGSGTRLTVV.

The chain is built from TRBV7-9 and TRBJ2-2; D may be TRBD2 (5 bases). CDR3 length: 17 residues. CDR1 and CDR2 (germline): SEHNR, FQNEAQ (reference sequence). V was cut by 1 base and J by 0 bases, with 12 bases left in between. The CDR3 coding sequence is TGTGCCAGCAGCTTAGGACTAAACCTTGCGAACACCGGGGAGCTGTTTTTT. Protein sequence: CASSLGLNLANTGELFF. The variable domain in full, with the rest retrieved from reference TRBV7-9 and TRBJ2-2, is DTGVSQNPRHKITKRGQNVTFRCDPISEHNRLYWYRQTLGQGPEFLTYFQNEAQLEKSRLLSDRFSAERPKGSFSTLEIQRTEQGDSAMYLCASSLGLNLANTGELFFGEGSRLTVL.

This sequence joins TRBV28 and TRBJ1-1; D is possibly TRBD1 (5 bases). With 2 bases removed from V and 1 base from J, the gap between germline ends came to 11 bases. CDR3 size: 15 residues. Germline V CDR1 and CDR2: MDHEN, SYDVKM. This CDR3 reads CASSLAGPGNTEAFF. DNA for the CDR3: TGTGCCAGCAGTTTAGCAGGGCCAGGGAACACTGAAGCTTTCTTT.

The CDR3, as DNA: TGTGCCAGCAGCTTTGATGGGGAATTTGGGAACTATGGCTACACCTTC. Translated: CASSFDGEFGNYGYTF. J is TRBJ1-2 and V is TRBV5-4, with D unresolved. V was pared by 2 bases and J by 2 bases, with 16 bases between. The CDR3 consists of 16 residues. CDR1 is SGHNT, CDR2 YYREEE, per germline (reference sequence).

The chain is built from TRBV25-1 and TRBJ2-3; no definite D call. V gave up 7 bases and J gave up 5 bases, with 7 bases separating them. This CDR3 is 11 amino acids long. Germline CDR1 reads MGHDK; CDR2 reads SYGVNS. The CDR3 DNA is TGTGCCAGCACTCCGGGAGATACGCAGTATTTT. This codes for CASTPGDTQYF.

This chain connects TRBV2 to TRBJ2-7; D unresolved. The germline CDR1 and CDR2 sequences are SNHLY and FYNNEI. The CDR3 consists of 13 residues. Trimming took 3 bases from V and 2 from J, leaving 8 bases between them. The CDR3 DNA is TGTGCCAGCAGTGAGATCACAGCCTACGAGCAGTACTTC. Translating it yields CASSEITAYEQYF.

V is TRBV30 and J is TRBJ2-1; D possibly corresponds to TRBD2 (5 bases). Germline V gives CDR1 GTSNPN, CDR2 SVGIG (reference sequence). This CDR3 spans 14 amino acids. The germline V and J ends were trimmed by 0 bases and 3 bases, with 9 bases remaining between them. CDR3 amino acids: CAWSVLTNYNEQFF. The CDR3 DNA is TGTGCCTGGAGTGTTCTGACTAACTACAATGAGCAGTTCTTC.

The J gene is TRBJ2-1, the V gene TRBV7-9; D is unresolved. Per germline, CDR1 SEHNR and CDR2 FQNEAQ (reference sequence). The CDR3 length is 16 residues. With 5 bases removed from V and 0 bases from J, the gap between germline ends came to 14 bases. This CDR3 reads CASSPPAFDSYNEQFF. CDR3 nucleotides: TGTGCCAGCAGCCCCCCCGCGTTCGACTCCTACAATGAGCAGTTCTTC.

Points on this clone: Different DNA sequences within this sample yield the same CDR3. The V call is TRBV7-6, the J call TRBJ1-1; TRBD1 agrees at 7 bases. CDR3 size: 14 residues. V lost 4 bases and J lost 5; bases outside the gene matches: 7. Germline V gene data show CDR1 as SGHVS and CDR2 as FNYEAQ. This CDR3 is CASSYAGGGTEAFF. The CDR3 nucleotides are TGTGCCAGCAGCTACGCAGGGGGTGGTACTGAAGCTTTCTTT. Complete variable domain (other parts from reference TRBV7-6 and TRBJ1-1): GAGVSQSPRYKVTKRGQDVALRCDPISGHVSLYWYRQALGQGPEFLTYFNYEAQQDKSGLPNDRFSAERPEGSISTLTIQRTEQRDSAMYRCASSYAGGGTEAFFGQGTRLTVV.

This chain links TRBV11-2 with TRBJ2-3, with 14 bases aligning to TRBD2. This CDR3 region has 16 residues. V shed 5 bases, J shed 3 bases, and the junction held 4 bases outside the gene matches. Germline V CDR1 and CDR2: SGHAT, FQNNGV. CDR3 nucleotide sequence: TGTGCCAGCAGCCAGACTAGCGGGGGGGCTACAGATACGCAGTATTTT. Its translation is CASSQTSGGATDTQYF.

Of note for this clone: Other DNA sequences in the same sample also yield this CDR3. J is TRBJ2-3 and V is TRBV9; TRBD2 agrees at 14 bases. Germline V gene sequence: CDR1 SGDLS, CDR2 YYNGEE. V shed 4 bases and J 4 bases; nucleotides not matched to a gene: 5. This CDR3 spans 16 amino acids. CDR3 sequence (DNA): TGTGCCAGCAGCCCCGGGACTAGCGGGAGCGCAGATACGCAGTATTTT. This gives the protein CASSPGTSGSADTQYF.

The CDR3: CASSEGRQGQNTEAFF. CDR3 coding DNA: TGTGCCAGCAGTGAAGGGCGGCAGGGTCAGAACACTGAAGCTTTCTTT. V gene TRBV6-1 combines with J gene TRBJ1-1; a possible D gene is TRBD1 (5 bases). Trimming cost V 1 base and J 1 base, with 13 bases left between them. CDR1 is MNHNS and CDR2 is SASEGT in the germline V gene. The CDR3 is 16 amino acids.